Listed below are T cell receptor beta chains from one sample, sequenced in a study of blood T cell repertoires in COVID-19. The data were produced by immunoSEQ multiplex PCR, yet TCRdb's version contains in-frame clones alone and is incomplete. The sample holds 30,000 to 40,000 clones, 85% to 90% seen once. The sample consisted of peripheral blood. The receptors here all came from a man between 60 and 75 years old with active or convalescent COVID-19. Each CDR3 is given with its conserved first and last residue. The D gene is left open where the match is weak. The size of a clone is reported for some rows only, either as once, few or many, or as a class for expanded clones.

clone size	J gene	D gene	V gene	CDR3 DNA	CDR3 protein
NA	TRBJ2-3	NA	TRBV5-1	TGCGCCAGCAGCCCTGTCGACTACGATAGCACAGATACGCAGTATTTT	CASSPVDYDSTDTQYF
NA	TRBJ1-1	NA	TRBV10-3	TGTGCCATCAGTGAGTGGGTTGACAGGATGAACACTGAAGCTTTCTTT	CAISEWVDRMNTEAFF
NA	TRBJ2-1	NA	TRBV18	TGTGCCAGCTCACAATCGGGGGATTTTAGTGAGCAGTTCTTC	CASSQSGDFSEQFF
NA	TRBJ1-1	NA	TRBV5-1	TGCGCCAGCAGCCCGGCCGGGAATACTGTTGCTTTCTTT	CASSPAGNTVAFF
NA	TRBJ2-3	NA	TRBV4-1	TGCGCCAGCAGCCGCGGACAGTTAGATACGCAGTATTTT	CASSRGQLDTQYF
NA	TRBJ1-2	NA	TRBV6-5	TGTGCCAGCAGTTACTCGGGGGCACAAAACTATGGCTACACCTTC	CASSYSGAQNYGYTF
NA	TRBJ2-2	NA	TRBV19	TGTGCCAGTAGTATCCAGGGAAGGGACACCGGGGAGCTGTTTTTT	CASSIQGRDTGELFF
NA	TRBJ1-2	TRBD1	TRBV28	TGTGCCAGCAGTTTTTGGGACAGCCCCGACTATGGCTACACCTTC	CASSFWDSPDYGYTF
NA	TRBJ1-2	NA	TRBV28	TGTGCCAGCAGTCAGGGCGCTATAACATATGGCTACACCTTC	CASSQGAITYGYTF
NA	TRBJ2-1	TRBD2	TRBV24-1	TGTGCCACCAGTGATCCCGGCGGGAGCTCCTACAATGAGCAGTTCTTC	CATSDPGGSSYNEQFF
NA	TRBJ2-4	NA	TRBV28	TGTGCCAGCAGTTTACCGGGGACAACGGCCAAAAACATTCAGTACTTC	CASSLPGTTAKNIQYF
NA	TRBJ1-1	TRBD1	TRBV6-5	TGTGCCAGCACTTGGGGGACAGGGCGGCGAACTGAAGCTTTCTTT	CASTWGTGRRTEAFF
NA	TRBJ2-4	NA	TRBV11-2	TGTGCCAGCAGCCAGGCCGGGACCAAAAACATTCAGTACTTC	CASSQAGTKNIQYF
NA	TRBJ2-2	TRBD1	TRBV10-1	TGCGCCAGCAGTAACCCAACCGGGACAGGATTTCCCGGGGAGCTGTTTTTT	CASSNPTGTGFPGELFF
NA	TRBJ2-1	TRBD1	TRBV7-9	TGTGCCAGCAGCTTACAAGGGGGCGATGAGCAGTTCTTC	CASSLQGGDEQFF
NA	TRBJ1-1	NA	TRBV28	TGTGCCAGCAGTTGGGGGCAGGGGCGAAACACTGAAGCTTTCTTT	CASSWGQGRNTEAFF
NA	TRBJ1-2	NA	TRBV28	TGTGCCAGCAGTTTCGCGGGTAGCTATGGCTACACCTTC	CASSFAGSYGYTF
NA	TRBJ2-1	NA	TRBV7-9	TGTGCCAGCAGCTTAGACGGCAGGGGCCGTGAGTTCTTC	CASSLDGRGREFF
NA	TRBJ1-1	NA	TRBV7-9	TGTGCCAGCAGCTTAGTAGGAGGGAGACGCACTGAAGCTTTCTTT	CASSLVGGRRTEAFF
NA	TRBJ2-2	TRBD1	TRBV2	TGTGCCTGGACAGGGGGGGTGAACACCGGGGAGCTGTTTTTT	CAWTGGVNTGELFF
NA	TRBJ2-4	TRBD2	TRBV3-1/TRBV3-2	TGTGCCAGCAGCCACCGACCGGGACTAGCGGGGGAAGCCAAAAACATTCAGTACTTC	CASSHRPGLAGEAKNIQYF
once	TRBJ1-2	NA	TRBV19	TGTGCCAGTAGTATAGGACTGGGGGCGCTTGGCTACACCTTC	CASSIGLGALGYTF
NA	TRBJ2-3	NA	TRBV19	TGTGCCAGTAGTATAGTTGGCCGTCCCACAGATACGCAGTATTTT	CASSIVGRPTDTQYF
NA	TRBJ2-1	NA	TRBV7-9	TGTGCCAGCACCGGCAGGGGCAATGAGCAGTTCTTC	CASTGRGNEQFF
NA	TRBJ2-5	TRBD1	TRBV7-9	TGTGCCAGCAGCTTAGTGGCAGGGACAGATGGCCAGTACTTC	CASSLVAGTDGQYF
NA	TRBJ1-2	TRBD1	TRBV27	TGTGCCAGCAGTTCCACGGGACAGGGTTATGGCTACACCTTC	CASSSTGQGYGYTF
NA	TRBJ1-4	TRBD1	TRBV6-5	TGTGCCAGCAGTTCCTCAGGGGGCCGAACTAATGAAAAACTGTTTTTT	CASSSSGGRTNEKLFF
NA	TRBJ2-1	TRBD1	TRBV9	TGTGCCAGCAGCGTAGGGACAGGGCAAGTAAATGAGCAGTTCTTC	CASSVGTGQVNEQFF
NA	TRBJ2-2	TRBD1	TRBV7-9	TGTGCCAGCAGCCGAAGTTGGGACAGGGTAAATTCCGGGGAGCTGTTTTTT	CASSRSWDRVNSGELFF
NA	TRBJ1-2	NA	TRBV9	TGTGCCAGCAGCGTCGGACAGTCCCCTTACTATGGCTACACCTTC	CASSVGQSPYYGYTF
NA	TRBJ1-2	TRBD1	TRBV5-1	TGCGCCAGCAGCTTGCGGACAGGGGGTGCGATTCTCTATGGCTACACCTTC	CASSLRTGGAILYGYTF
NA	TRBJ2-4	NA	TRBV5-1	TGCGCCAGCAGCTCACTCGGCGGAACAAAAAACATTCAGTACTTC	CASSSLGGTKNIQYF
NA	TRBJ1-2	TRBD1	TRBV19	TGTGCCAGTAGTCCATTGCGGGACAGGGTTAGAAGTGGCTATGGCTACACCTTC	CASSPLRDRVRSGYGYTF
NA	TRBJ2-3	NA	TRBV6-5	TGTGCCAGCAGATGGACAGTCTTTAGCACAGATACGCAGTATTTT	CASRWTVFSTDTQYF
NA	TRBJ1-6	NA	TRBV4-2	TGTGCCAGCAGCCAAGATACAGGGAGTTCACCCCTCCACTTT	CASSQDTGSSPLHF
NA	TRBJ2-3	TRBD2	TRBV5-1	TGCGCCAGCAGCTCCGGCGGGGACGGGAGGTTAACAGATACGCAGTATTTT	CASSSGGDGRLTDTQYF
NA	TRBJ2-2	NA	TRBV7-8	TGTGCCAGCAACCCCTGGGGGGGCGGGAAACGAGCGAACACCGGGGAGCTGTTTTTT	CASNPWGGGKRANTGELFF
NA	TRBJ1-1	TRBD1	TRBV7-6	TGTGCCAGCAGCTTATACCAGGGGACAGCGAACACTGAAGCTTTCTTT	CASSLYQGTANTEAFF
NA	TRBJ1-5	NA	TRBV6-1	TGTGCCAGCAGTGAGGGAGCAGGCAATCAGCCCCAGCATTTT	CASSEGAGNQPQHF